The 15 T cell receptor beta chains listed next were all sequenced from one sample in a study of metastatic and nonmetastatic thyroid tumors. Thyroid surgery was performed in patients who had received no treatment beforehand. TCRdb redid the clone calls on the PCR reads using MiXCR. The table records about 25,000 clones, less than 25% of them present only once. Material for sequencing was blood. The receptor source for this set is a male donor with papillary thyroid cancer or a benign thyroid nodule (not recorded which). Some clones in this sample may be carry-over from other donors' samples.

This clone was recorded at least ten times. Other DNA sequences in the same sample also yield this CDR3. This sequence joins TRBV29-1 and TRBJ2-5; TRBD1 is a possible D gene (6 bases). This CDR3 spans 12 amino acids. V lost 7 bases to trimming and J lost 0 bases, with 9 bases between them. The germline V gene has CDR1 SQVTM and CDR2 ANQGSEA. As DNA, the CDR3 is TGCAGCGCACAGGGAAACCAAGAGACCCAGTACTTC. This encodes CSAQGNQETQYF.

At least ten counts were recorded for this clone. This chain links TRBV11-2 with TRBJ2-2, with 9 nucleotides matching TRBD2. J lost 7 bases, V lost 2 bases, and 5 bases had no gene match. This CDR3 is 15 amino acids long. In germline, CDR1 is SGHAT, CDR2 FQNNGV. This CDR3 is CASSLRREGNGELFF. In DNA, the CDR3 is TGTGCCAGCAGCTTACGGCGGGAGGGCAACGGGGAGCTGTTTTTT.

The chain has TRBV7-8 and TRBJ2-2; 7 bases match TRBD2. CDR3 length: 15 amino acids. Germline V gene sequence: CDR1 SGHVS, CDR2 FQNEAQ. V lost 4 bases and J lost 7; bases outside the gene matches: 9. CDR3 sequence reads: CASSWGGARGGELFF. Here the CDR3 DNA reads TGTGCCAGCAGCTGGGGGGGTGCGCGGGGCGGGGAGCTGTTTTTT.

This clone showed up many times. This chain links TRBV3-1 with TRBJ2-7; 10 positions match TRBD1. Germline values: CDR1 LGHDT, CDR2 YNNKEL (reference sequence). The CDR3 length is 16 residues. V trimming: 3 bases; J trimming: 5 bases; junction bases outside the gene matches: 10. CDR3 protein: CASSHDPGQGIHEQYF. DNA of the CDR3: TGTGCCAGCAGCCATGACCCGGGACAGGGGATCCACGAGCAGTACTTC.

This clone was counted many times. The J gene is TRBJ1-1, the V gene TRBV3-1; D ambiguous. This CDR3 contains 15 residues. Looked up from germline, CDR1 is LGHDT and CDR2 is YNNKEL (reference sequence). Trimming removed 1 base at V and 1 base at J, with 10 bases between. CDR3 coding DNA: TGTGCCAGCAGCCAAGTGTCCTTTAGGAACACTGAAGCTTTCTTT. The encoded protein is CASSQVSFRNTEAFF.

This clone was detected many times. This sequence joins TRBV28 and TRBJ1-6, with 8 bases identical to TRBD1. V lost 6 bases and J lost 3; bases outside the gene matches: 19. The CDR3 loop spans 20 amino acids. Germline loops: CDR1 MDHEN, CDR2 SYDVKM. The CDR3 nucleotides are TGTGCCAGCAGAGTCGGAACGGGACAGGCGACCTTCGTCTATAATTCACCCCTCCACTTT. This gives the protein CASRVGTGQATFVYNSPLHF.

This clone was seen only a few times. This could be a read error, since a much larger clone is one nucleotide away. The chain joins TRBV5-4 to TRBJ2-2, with D possibly matching TRBD1 (5 bases). V lost 5 bases, J lost 6 bases, and 8 bases lay in between. CDR1 SGHNT and CDR2 YYREEE come from the germline V gene (reference sequence). CDR3 size: 12 residues. CDR3 region: CASRSGSGELFF. In DNA form, the CDR3 reads TGTGCCAGCAGATCAGGGTCCGGGGAGCTGTTTTTT.

The CDR3 DNA reads as TGTGCCAGCAGCTTAGCTCCTTTTAAGAGCTCTGGAAACACCATATATTTT. Encoded protein: CASSLAPFKSSGNTIYF. V is TRBV7-2 and J is TRBJ1-3; no reliable D call. Germline lookup yields CDR1 SGHTA and CDR2 FQGNSA. The CDR3 length is 17 residues. V lost 0 bases and J lost 0, with 12 bases in between.

This clone has at least ten counts. The gene calls are TRBV20-1 and TRBJ2-5; perhaps TRBD2 as D (6 bases). The V gene's germline CDR1 is DFQATT and CDR2 SNEGSKA (reference sequence). V was clipped by 2 bases and J by 5 bases, with 18 bases between them. The CDR3 is 15 amino acids. The CDR3 loop reads CSARSGGLESETQYF. DNA for the CDR3: TGCAGTGCTAGATCCGGGGGTCTGGAATCTGAGACCCAGTACTTC.

This clone has a count of ten or more. V and J are TRBV7-9 and TRBJ2-7; 8 nucleotides agree with TRBD1. There are 17 residues in the CDR3. The junction had 11 bases not matched to a gene; V was cut back by 1 base and J by 3 bases. The germline CDR1 and CDR2 sequences are SEHNR and FQNEAQ (reference sequence). The CDR3 DNA reads TGTGCCAGCAGCTTAGGAGACTCAGGACAGGGACTCTACGAGCAGTACTTC. It yields the protein CASSLGDSGQGLYEQYF.

This clone has ten or more counts. This chain uses TRBV4-2 with TRBJ2-1; no firm D call. With 1 base removed from V and 10 bases from J, the gap between germline ends came to 8 bases. The CDR3 is 12 amino acids. Germline V gene sequence: CDR1 LGHNA, CDR2 YNFKEQ. The chain's CDR3 is CASSQAPREQFF. CDR3 nucleotide sequence: TGTGCCAGCAGCCAAGCCCCCAGGGAGCAGTTCTTC.

This clone has ten or more counts. The rearrangement uses TRBV7-3 and TRBJ2-1; D might be TRBD1 (5 bases). CDR3 length equals 14 residues. V dropped 1 base and J dropped 5 bases, with 9 bases sitting between them. In germline, CDR1 is SGHTA, CDR2 FQGTGA. CDR3 residues: CASSLMGRDNEQFF. CDR3 bases: TGTGCCAGCAGCTTAATGGGCAGGGACAATGAGCAGTTCTTC.

This clone was observed many times. This may be a read error: a much more frequent sequence differs by one nucleotide. V gene TRBV5-1 combines with J gene TRBJ1-6; D may be TRBD1 (5 bases). The germline V and J ends were trimmed by 3 bases and 1 base, with 17 bases remaining between them. Per the germline V gene, CDR1 is SGHRS and CDR2 is YFSETQ. The CDR3 has 18 residues. CDR3 residues: CASSSSPGPGSYNSPLHF. In nucleotides, the CDR3 is TGCGCCAGCAGCTCGAGTCCGGGGCCTGGATCCTATAATTCACCCCTCCACTTT. Variable domain in full (rest from reference TRBV5-1 and TRBJ1-6): KAGVTQTPRYLIKTRGQQVTLSCSPISGHRSVSWYQQTPGQGLQFLFEYFSETQRNKGNFPGRFSGRQFSNSRSEMNVSTLELGDSALYLCASSSSPGPGSYNSPLHFGNGTRLTVT.

This clone has a count of ten or more. J is TRBJ1-6 and V is TRBV20-1, with TRBD1 identical over 9 bases. This CDR3 comprises 15 residues. After removal of 3 bases from V and 3 bases from J, the junction contained 3 bases not matched to a gene. Germline CDR1 and CDR2: DFQATT and SNEGSKA (reference sequence). CDR3 in amino acids: CSARRTGDYNSPLHF. CDR3 in DNA: TGCAGTGCTAGGCGGACAGGGGACTATAATTCACCCCTCCACTTT.

This clone was counted at least ten times. The chain has TRBV5-4 and TRBJ2-3; 11 bases fit TRBD2. CDR3 size: 16 residues. Losses at the gene ends were 3 bases for V and 2 bases for J; bases not matched to a gene: 5. CDR1 is SGHNT and CDR2 is YYREEE in the germline V gene (reference sequence). In DNA form, the CDR3 reads TGTGCCAGCAGCTCTGGACTAGCGGGCCACACAGATACGCAGTATTTT. Its translation is CASSSGLAGHTDTQYF.